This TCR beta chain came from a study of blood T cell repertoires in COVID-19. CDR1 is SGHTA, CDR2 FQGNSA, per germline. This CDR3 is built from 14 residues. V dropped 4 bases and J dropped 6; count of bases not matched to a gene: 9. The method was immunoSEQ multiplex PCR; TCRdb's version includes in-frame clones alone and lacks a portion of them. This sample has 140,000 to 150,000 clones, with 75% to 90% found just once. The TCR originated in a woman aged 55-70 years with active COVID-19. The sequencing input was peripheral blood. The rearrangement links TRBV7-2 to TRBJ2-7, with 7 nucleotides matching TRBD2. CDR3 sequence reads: CASSWGEGRGEQYF. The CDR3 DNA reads TGTGCCAGCAGCTGGGGGGAGGGCAGAGGCGAGCAGTACTTC.